The 32 T cell receptor beta chains in this list originate from one sample, sequenced in a study of control samples from healthy donors and cancer patients. Using immunoSEQ multiplex PCR, the repertoire was profiled, and TCRdb retains in-frame clones only, with some absent. This table holds about 90,000 clones, roughly 93% found once. The sample consisted of blood. The receptors come from a woman in her twenties or thirties in good health.

This clone has just a few counts. CDR3 amino acids: CASSQEGVGTGNEKLFF. CDR3 DNA sequence: TGTGCCAGCAGCCAAGAAGGAGTCGGGACAGGAAATGAAAAACTGTTTTTT. The V call is TRBV3-1 (or the pseudogene TRBV3-2), the J call TRBJ1-4; 8 bases are a match to TRBD1. V trimming: 0 bases; J trimming: 5 bases; junction bases outside the gene matches: 8. The CDR3 extends over 17 amino acids. CDR1 and CDR2 (germline): LGHDT, YNNKEL (reference sequence).

The rearrangement links TRBV19 to TRBJ2-3; 15 positions match TRBD2. Germline V CDR1 and CDR2: LNHDA, SQIVND (reference sequence). After removal of 7 bases from V and 0 bases from J, the junction contained 11 bases not matched to a gene. The CDR3 covers 19 residues. CDR3 DNA sequence: TGTGCCAGTAATTACGCGGGACTAGCGGGAGGCCGAAGCACAGATACGCAGTATTTT. It translates to CASNYAGLAGGRSTDTQYF.

Of note for this clone: The germline gene is not matched at one end of the junction; a read error may be the cause. This chain connects TRBV3-1 (or the pseudogene TRBV3-2) to TRBJ1-1, with 8 bases matching TRBD1. Per the germline V gene, CDR1 is LGHDT and CDR2 is YNNKEL (reference sequence). The CDR3 totals 12 residues. CDR3 nucleotides: TGTGCCAGCAGCCCCAACAGGGGGGCAAGGAGGTTT. This encodes CASSPNRGARRF.

The chain couples TRBV28 to TRBJ1-4; D is ambiguous. The CDR3 has 16 amino acids. The germline gives CDR1 MDHEN, CDR2 SYDVKM. V lost 0 bases to trimming and J lost 0 bases, with 8 bases between them. The CDR3 bases are TGTGCCAGCAGTTTATGGGCAGTTGCAACTAATGAAAAACTGTTTTTT. Its translation: CASSLWAVATNEKLFF.

This chain links TRBV7-6 with TRBJ2-5; no clear D gene. Trimming shortened V by 4 bases and J by 1 base, and 16 bases separated the two germline ends. The CDR3 totals 16 residues. Germline CDR1 reads SGHVS; CDR2 reads FNYEAQ. CDR3 sequence reads: CASSSRPTSGQETQYF. CDR3 nucleotides: TGTGCCAGCAGCTCCAGACCCACGTCGGGCCAAGAGACCCAGTACTTC.

V and J are TRBV7-8 and TRBJ1-2; 9 bases map to TRBD1. Germline V gives CDR1 SGHVS, CDR2 FQNEAQ. The CDR3 consists of 16 residues. J was trimmed by 2 bases and V by 1 base; bases with no gene match: 5. CDR3: CASSLEWDRENYGYTF. The CDR3 DNA reads TGTGCCAGCAGCTTAGAGTGGGACAGGGAAAACTATGGCTACACCTTC.

The V and J genes are TRBV21-1 and TRBJ1-2; TRBD1 is the table's D call, not checked against the DNA. TRBV21-1 is a pseudogene. The CDR3 runs 16 residues. CDR3 region: CASSLTGTGVHYGYTF. In nucleotides, the CDR3 is TGTGCCAGCAGCCTTACCGGGACAGGGGTACACTATGGCTACACCTTC.

This chain uses TRBV5-1 with TRBJ2-3; TRBD1 aligns across 8 bases. From germline, CDR1 is SGHRS and CDR2 YFSETQ. Trimming took 4 bases from V and 6 from J; bases not matched to a gene: 10. The CDR3 contains 15 residues. The CDR3 is CASSTSGQGLDTQYF. The CDR3 nucleotides are TGCGCCAGCAGCACGTCAGGACAGGGTTTGGATACGCAGTATTTT.

This clone was found once. The chain has TRBV13 and TRBJ1-1, with D tentatively TRBD1 (6 bases). The ends were cut back, 0 bases at V and 3 bases at J, with 14 bases in the middle. The CDR3 has 16 amino acids. CDR1 and CDR2 (germline): PRHDT, FYEKMQ (reference sequence). Written as DNA, the CDR3 is TGTGCCAGCAGCTTAGGCCTAGGGGGTTCGGACACTGAAGCTTTCTTT. Its protein is CASSLGLGGSDTEAFF. The whole variable domain, remainder taken from reference TRBV13 and TRBJ1-1, is AAGVIQSPRHLIKEKRETATLKCYPIPRHDTVYWYQQGPGQDPQFLISFYEKMQSDKGSIPDRFSAQQFSDYHSELNMSSLELGDSALYFCASSLGLGGSDTEAFFGQGTRLTVV.

The chain has TRBV11-2 and TRBJ2-1; D unclear. The CDR3 has 13 residues. Between the trimmed V and J ends, which lost 3 bases and 4 bases, there was a span of 7 bases. The germline gives CDR1 SGHAT, CDR2 FQNNGV. As DNA, the CDR3 is TGTGCCAGCAGCTTTTTCGTTTACAATGAGCAGTTCTTC. Protein sequence: CASSFFVYNEQFF. The variable domain in full, with the rest retrieved from reference TRBV11-2 and TRBJ2-1, is EAGVAQSPRYKIIEKRQSVAFWCNPISGHATLYWYQQILGQGPKLLIQFQNNGVVDDSQLPKDRFSAERLKGVDSTLKIQPAKLEDSAVYLCASSFFVYNEQFFGPGTRLTVL.

This clone appeared a single time. A junction boundary mismatches the germline segment, possibly from a read error. This chain joins TRBV7-9 and TRBJ2-1; 8 bases agree with TRBD2. Germline-derived CDR1 and CDR2 are SEHNR and FQNEAQ (reference sequence). This CDR3 comprises 15 residues. The CDR3 DNA reads TGTGCCAGCAGCGTAGCGGGGACTAGCTACAATGAGCAGTTCTTC. As protein: CASSVAGTSYNEQFF.

The rearrangement uses TRBV2 and TRBJ1-5; a weak D match, TRBD1 (6 bases). V gave up 5 bases and J gave up 2 bases, with 13 bases separating them. This CDR3 is 15 amino acids long. CDR1 and CDR2 from the germline V gene are SNHLY and FYNNEI. Here the CDR3 reads CASSRTGLGNQPQHF. CDR3 sequence (DNA): TGTGCCAGCAGTAGAACAGGGTTGGGCAATCAGCCCCAGCATTTT.

The CDR3 reads CASSSGGVKETQYF. CDR3 coding DNA: TGCGCCAGCAGCTCGGGGGGCGTAAAAGAGACCCAGTACTTC. The chain couples TRBV5-1 to TRBJ2-5; possibly TRBD2 for D (7 bases). The germline CDR1 and CDR2 sequences are SGHRS and YFSETQ. V was trimmed by 3 bases and J by 3 bases, leaving 12 bases between them. The CDR3 is 14 amino acids.

The gene calls are TRBV6-6 and TRBJ1-1, with D possibly matching TRBD1 (6 bases). CDR1 is MNHNY, CDR2 SVGAGI, per germline (reference sequence). Trimming removed 7 bases at V and 1 base at J, with 13 bases between. The CDR3 is 14 amino acids. CDR3 amino acids: CASTRKTGNTEAFF. The CDR3 nucleotides are TGTGCCAGCACCAGAAAGACAGGGAACACTGAAGCTTTCTTT.

This rearrangement joins TRBV12-3 or TRBV12-4 to TRBJ1-2; a possible D gene is TRBD1 (6 bases). Trimming removed 6 bases at V and 2 bases at J, with 10 bases between. The length of the CDR3 is 13 residues. CDR3 in DNA: TGTGCCAGCAGCCCAGGGGAAAACTATGGCTACACCTTC. Translation gives CASSPGENYGYTF.

The chain recombines TRBV12-3 or TRBV12-4 with TRBJ2-3; D unresolved. The CDR3 covers 13 residues. The V gene lost 3 bases and the J gene lost 2 bases, with 6 bases spanning the gap. CDR3 sequence reads: CASSFAYTDTQYF. CDR3 nucleotide sequence: TGTGCCAGCAGTTTTGCCTACACAGATACGCAGTATTTT.

V gene TRBV27 combines with J gene TRBJ2-2; TRBD2 aligns across 7 bases. This CDR3 region has 15 residues. CDR1 is MNHEY and CDR2 is SMNVEV in the germline V gene (reference sequence). J lost 1 base, V lost 5 bases, and 4 bases had no gene match. CDR3 amino acids: CASSPGTKNTGELFF. The CDR3 DNA sequence: TGTGCCAGCAGTCCCGGGACTAAGAACACCGGGGAGCTGTTTTTT.

The DNA for the CDR3 is TGTGCCAGCAGTTACCGGGGTGGGTTCGAGCAGTACTTC. Translating gives CASSYRGGFEQYF. The V call is TRBV27, the J call TRBJ2-7; TRBD2 is a possible D gene (5 bases). The germline V gene has CDR1 MNHEY and CDR2 SMNVEV (reference sequence). The CDR3 totals 13 residues. Trimming pared 4 bases from V and 6 bases from J, leaving 13 bases between.

The chain employs TRBV5-4 and TRBJ2-1; D possibly matches TRBD1 or TRBD2 (5 bases each). The CDR3 runs to 15 residues. Germline loops: CDR1 SGHNT, CDR2 YYREEE (reference sequence). Trimming cost V 0 bases and J 8 bases, with 15 bases left between them. The CDR3: CASSLARGRGDEQFF. The CDR3, as DNA: TGTGCCAGCAGCTTGGCCCGGGGAAGGGGCGATGAGCAGTTCTTC.

The chain joins TRBV30 to TRBJ1-4, with 7 bases lining up with TRBD1. CDR3 length equals 15 residues. The germline CDR1 and CDR2 sequences are GTSNPN and SVGIG (reference sequence). V lost 3 bases to trimming and J lost 7 bases; unmatched junction nucleotides: 11. CDR3 sequence: CAWRAGQAKSEKLFF. The CDR3 nucleotides are TGTGCCTGGAGGGCAGGACAGGCAAAGAGTGAAAAACTGTTTTTT.

The chain combines TRBV10-1 with TRBJ2-1, with TRBD1 matching 8 bases. The V gene's germline CDR1 is WNHNN and CDR2 SYGVQD (reference sequence). Losses at the gene ends were 3 bases for V and 13 bases for J; bases not matched to a gene: 11. This CDR3 has 14 residues. The CDR3 loop reads CASSDPTGARGQFF. In nucleotides, the CDR3 is TGCGCCAGCAGTGACCCGACAGGGGCTCGGGGTCAGTTCTTC.

A remark on this clone: Other nucleotide sequences in the sample specify the same CDR3. CDR3 DNA sequence: TGCGCCAGCAGCTTGGGGACAGGTAGCAATCAGCCCCAGCATTTT. Amino acid sequence: CASSLGTGSNQPQHF. The gene calls are TRBV5-1 and TRBJ1-5, with 7 bases identical to TRBD1. The germline gives CDR1 SGHRS, CDR2 YFSETQ. CDR3 length equals 15 residues. The trim removed 0 bases at V and 0 bases at J, leaving 0 bases unmatched. Full variable domain (missing parts from reference TRBV5-1 and TRBJ1-5): KAGVTQTPRYLIKTRGQQVTLSCSPISGHRSVSWYQQTPGQGLQFLFEYFSETQRNKGNFPGRFSGRQFSNSRSEMNVSTLELGDSALYLCASSLGTGSNQPQHFGDGTRLSIL.

The gene calls are TRBV28 and TRBJ1-3, with D hard to call. Germline V lookup: CDR1 MDHEN, CDR2 SYDVKM. The CDR3 contains 12 residues. V was pared by 8 bases and J by 5 bases, with 10 bases between. The CDR3 spells CASGPGRNTIYF. The CDR3 nucleotides read TGTGCCAGCGGACCCGGTAGAAACACCATATATTTT.

The chain employs TRBV9 and TRBJ1-1; D is undetermined. V lost 0 bases and J lost 6, with 24 bases in between. This CDR3 spans 18 amino acids. CDR1 is SGDLS and CDR2 is YYNGEE in the germline V gene. The CDR3 spells CASSVVVGNNSFRPEAFF. CDR3 nucleotide sequence: TGTGCCAGCAGCGTAGTTGTCGGAAACAACTCATTTCGCCCTGAAGCTTTCTTT. Based on the CDR3 plus reference TRBV9 and TRBJ1-1, the full variable domain is DSGVTQTPKHLITATGQRVTLRCSPRSGDLSVYWYQQSLDQGLQFLIQYYNGEERAKGNILERFSAQQFPDLHSELNLSSLELGDSALYFCASSVVVGNNSFRPEAFFGQGTRLTVV.

The sample holds one count of this clone. The V gene is TRBV9, the J gene TRBJ2-4; D may be TRBD1 or TRBD2 (7 bases each). Per the germline V gene, CDR1 is SGDLS and CDR2 is YYNGEE. V was cut by 0 bases and J by 1 base, with 11 bases left in between. This CDR3 is 16 amino acids long. The CDR3 sequence is CASSVGRGGAKNIQYF. The CDR3 coding sequence is TGTGCCAGCAGCGTAGGCAGGGGGGGTGCCAAAAACATTCAGTACTTC.

The sample holds one count of this clone. The CDR3 coding sequence is TGTGCCAGCAGTGAATATCGCGGGTTAGAAGCTTTCTTT. This codes for CASSEYRGLEAFF. The rearrangement joins TRBV25-1 to TRBJ1-1; unclear D gene. The CDR3 consists of 13 residues. Trimming pared 0 bases from V and 8 bases from J, leaving 10 bases between. Germline V gene data show CDR1 as MGHDK and CDR2 as SYGVNS.

The rearrangement links TRBV28 to TRBJ1-6; no reliable D call. The CDR3 contains 13 residues. The V end was cut by 4 bases, the J end by 13 bases, with 14 bases between. Germline V gives CDR1 MDHEN, CDR2 SYDVKM. The chain's CDR3 is CASSYLIPAPLHF. CDR3 sequence (DNA): TGTGCCAGCAGTTACCTGATCCCGGCCCCCCTCCACTTT.

A few counts support this clone. This chain links TRBV7-3 with TRBJ2-7; D gene unclear. The CDR3 length is 14 residues. Germline CDR1 is SGHTA and CDR2 is FQGTGA. V was shortened by 5 bases and J by 3 bases, with 14 bases between the two germline ends. The CDR3 protein is CASSPSAGDYEQYF. Written as DNA, the CDR3 is TGTGCCAGCAGCCCCTCGGCAGGCGACTACGAGCAGTACTTC.

As regards this clone: Compared with germline, one end of the junction differs, possibly owing to a read error. This chain joins TRBV28 and TRBJ1-4, with a tentative D call TRBD1 (5 bases). This CDR3 comprises 17 residues. CDR1 MDHEN and CDR2 SYDVKM come from the germline V gene. DNA for the CDR3: TGTGCCAGCAGATTATTGGGGCAACGAGTAACTAATGAAAAACTGTTTTTT. As protein: CASRLLGQRVTNEKLFF.

The chain recombines TRBV2 with TRBJ2-7; a weak D match, TRBD2 (6 bases). Trimming shortened V by 8 bases and J by 3 bases, and 14 bases separated the two germline ends. The CDR3 consists of 13 residues. Germline CDR1 SNHLY, CDR2 FYNNEI. CDR3: CASLGRGSYEQYF. CDR3 in DNA: TGTGCCAGCTTAGGGCGGGGTAGCTACGAGCAGTACTTC.

The gene calls are TRBV5-1 and TRBJ2-5, with no clear D. With 2 bases removed from V and 5 bases from J, the gap between germline ends came to 16 bases. The germline V gene has CDR1 SGHRS and CDR2 YFSETQ. The CDR3 contains 15 residues. The CDR3 sequence: CASSLGGVPSETQYF. The CDR3, as DNA: TGCGCCAGCAGCTTAGGTGGGGTGCCTTCGGAGACCCAGTACTTC.

The table lists this clone with a count of one. The rearrangement uses TRBV7-9 and TRBJ1-1; D is unresolved. The CDR3 length is 13 residues. Trimming removed 1 base from V and 5 bases from J, with 8 bases in between. Germline V CDR1 and CDR2: SEHNR, FQNEAQ (reference sequence). The chain's CDR3 is CASSLDTVTEAFF. CDR3 bases: TGTGCCAGCAGCTTAGATACGGTGACTGAAGCTTTCTTT.